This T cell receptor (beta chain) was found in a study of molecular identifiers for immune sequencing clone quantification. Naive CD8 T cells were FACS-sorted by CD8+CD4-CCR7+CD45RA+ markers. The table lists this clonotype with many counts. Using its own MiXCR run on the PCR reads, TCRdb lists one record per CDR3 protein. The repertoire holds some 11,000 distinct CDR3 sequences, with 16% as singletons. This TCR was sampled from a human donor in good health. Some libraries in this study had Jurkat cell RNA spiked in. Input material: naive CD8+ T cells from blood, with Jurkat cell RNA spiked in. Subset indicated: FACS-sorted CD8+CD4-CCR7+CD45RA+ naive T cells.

CDR3 amino acids: CASSLGVRNTGELFF. The CDR3 region has the DNA TGTGCCAGCAGCTTGGGCGTCAGGAACACCGGGGAGCTGTTTTTT. V is TRBV5-6 and J is TRBJ2-2; D unclear. The germline V gene encodes CDR1 SGHDT and CDR2 YYEEEE. V gave up 0 bases and J gave up 1 base, with 7 bases separating them. The CDR3 has 15 amino acids.